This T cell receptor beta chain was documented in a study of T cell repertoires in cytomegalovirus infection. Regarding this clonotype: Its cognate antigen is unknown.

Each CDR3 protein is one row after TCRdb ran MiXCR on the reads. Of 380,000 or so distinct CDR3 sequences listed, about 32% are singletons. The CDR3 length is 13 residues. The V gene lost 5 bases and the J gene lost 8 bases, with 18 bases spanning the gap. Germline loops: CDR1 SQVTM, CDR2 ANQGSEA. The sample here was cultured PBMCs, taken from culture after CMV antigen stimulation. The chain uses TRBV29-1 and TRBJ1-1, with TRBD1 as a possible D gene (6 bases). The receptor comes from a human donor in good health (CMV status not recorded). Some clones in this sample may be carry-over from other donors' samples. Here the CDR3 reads CSVTKTGDLEAFF. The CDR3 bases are TGCAGCGTTACGAAGACAGGCGATCTGGAAGCTTTCTTT.